The 17 T cell receptor beta chains below come from one sample, sequenced in a study of blood T cell repertoires in COVID-19. This table comes from immunoSEQ multiplex PCR, and its TCRdb copy is limited to in-frame clones, with some not included. The sample lists roughly 98,000 clones; approximately 92% were seen once. The sequencing sample was made of peripheral blood. The receptors derive from an older woman with active COVID-19.

The sample holds one count of this clone. This chain connects TRBV11-2 to TRBJ2-1, with TRBD2 matching over 8 bases. Per the germline V gene, CDR1 is SGHAT and CDR2 is FQNNGV. This CDR3 is 14 amino acids long. V dropped 6 bases and J dropped 7; count of bases not matched to a gene: 8. The CDR3 DNA follows: TGTGCCAGCAGGGGGCGGGGGGCGGTAAATGAGCAGTTCTTC. Protein product: CASRGRGAVNEQFF.

This sequence joins TRBV18 and TRBJ1-5; D gene ambiguous. Germline CDR1 reads KGHSH; CDR2 reads LQKENI. V was shortened by 3 bases and J by 6 bases, with 12 bases between the two germline ends. The CDR3 covers 14 residues. CDR3 sequence (DNA): TGTGCCAGCTCACCGAGCGGGTTTGGTCAGCCCCAGCATTTT. Translated: CASSPSGFGQPQHF.

The chain combines TRBV2 with TRBJ2-7; 11 bases line up with TRBD2. This CDR3 is 13 amino acids long. Trimming removed 9 bases from V and 6 bases from J; junction bases left unmatched: 7. Germline CDR1 is SNHLY and CDR2 is FYNNEI. Here the CDR3 DNA reads TGTGCCAGAACCCTAGCGGGAGGCGGCGAGCAGTACTTC. Amino acids: CARTLAGGGEQYF.

The rearrangement joins TRBV5-4 to TRBJ2-1; 7 bases agree with TRBD1. V dropped 0 bases and J dropped 0; count of bases not matched to a gene: 6. The germline V gene encodes CDR1 SGHNT and CDR2 YYREEE (reference sequence). The length of the CDR3 is 17 residues. The CDR3 here is CASSLVTGALSYNEQFF. The CDR3 DNA reads as TGTGCCAGCAGCTTGGTAACAGGGGCCCTCTCCTACAATGAGCAGTTCTTC.

The rearrangement uses TRBV7-9 and TRBJ2-1, with 11 bases that match TRBD2. Germline V CDR1 and CDR2: SEHNR, FQNEAQ (reference sequence). Trimming cost V 6 bases and J 9 bases; bases outside gene matches: 10. CDR3 length: 15 amino acids. The CDR3 DNA follows: TGTGCCAGCAGATCGCGACTAGCGGGAATGGCTGAGCAGTTCTTC. This gives the protein CASRSRLAGMAEQFF.

The V call is TRBV30, the J call TRBJ2-1; 13 bases fit TRBD2. Germline V CDR1 and CDR2: GTSNPN, SVGIG (reference sequence). J lost 8 bases, V lost 0 bases, and 10 bases had no gene match. The CDR3 extends over 17 amino acids. In DNA form, the CDR3 reads TGTGCCTGGAGTGTATATGGACTAGCGGGAGTAATCCATGAGCAGTTCTTC. This sequence encodes CAWSVYGLAGVIHEQFF.

This chain joins TRBV10-3 and TRBJ1-6, with unresolved D. Germline V gene lookup returns CDR1 ENHRY and CDR2 SYGVKD. V was pared by 4 bases and J by 14 bases, with 15 bases between. The CDR3 totals 13 residues. The CDR3 reads CAISGERTQALHF. For the CDR3, the DNA is TGTGCCATCAGTGGCGAGCGGACCCAGGCCCTCCACTTT.

The genes are TRBV6-5 and TRBJ1-5; D uncertain. The CDR3 runs to 15 residues. The V and J ends lost 6 bases and 2 bases respectively, with 14 bases between them. Germline V gene lookup returns CDR1 MNHEY and CDR2 SVGAGI. CDR3 loop: CASRDSGSGNQPQHF. As DNA, the CDR3 is TGTGCCAGCAGGGACTCCGGTTCGGGCAATCAGCCCCAGCATTTT.

This chain links TRBV29-1 with TRBJ2-3; no firm D call. With 3 bases removed from V and 4 bases from J, the gap between germline ends came to 8 bases. The CDR3 has 12 amino acids. Germline V gene sequence: CDR1 SQVTM, CDR2 ANQGSEA. CDR3 DNA sequence: TGCAGCGTTGAGCCCCAGGCAGATACGCAGTATTTT. This gives the protein CSVEPQADTQYF.

V is TRBV19 and J is TRBJ1-1; maybe TRBD1 (5 bases). This CDR3 spans 14 amino acids. CDR1 and CDR2 (germline): LNHDA, SQIVND (reference sequence). Trimming removed 2 bases at V and 1 base at J, with 8 bases between. CDR3 nucleotide sequence: TGTGCCAGTAGTATAATGGGGCCGAACACTGAAGCTTTCTTT. As protein: CASSIMGPNTEAFF.

The V and J genes are TRBV12-3 or TRBV12-4 and TRBJ2-5; TRBD1 is a possible D gene (5 bases). The CDR3 covers 13 residues. Trimming removed 4 bases from V and 5 bases from J, with 11 bases in between. The CDR3 DNA follows: TGTGCCAGCAGTTCACAGGCTCCGGAGACCCAGTACTTC. This sequence encodes CASSSQAPETQYF.

The rearrangement uses TRBV11-2 and TRBJ2-6; perhaps TRBD2 as D (6 bases). There are 17 residues in the CDR3. The germline CDR1 and CDR2 sequences are SGHAT and FQNNGV. The germline V and J ends were trimmed by 7 bases and 4 bases, with 20 bases remaining between them. The CDR3 nucleotides read TGTGCCAGCATCCAGGACGGGGGTACTAAAGGGGCCAACGTCCTGACTTTC. It translates to CASIQDGGTKGANVLTF.

This rearrangement joins TRBV7-9 to TRBJ2-7; 9 bases fit TRBD1. The CDR3 extends over 14 amino acids. Germline trimming cut 6 bases from V and 1 base from J; bases unmatched to any gene: 4. The germline CDR1 and CDR2 sequences are SEHNR and FQNEAQ (reference sequence). The DNA for the CDR3 is TGTGCCAGCAGACTCGACAGGGGGTCCTACGAGCAGTACTTC. This gives the protein CASRLDRGSYEQYF.

This chain uses TRBV9 with TRBJ2-1; 9 positions agree with TRBD2. The CDR3 covers 15 residues. The germline gives CDR1 SGDLS, CDR2 YYNGEE. Unmatched junction bases numbered 1, after V lost 2 bases and J lost 1 base. CDR3 residues: CASSVSGGSYNEQFF. CDR3 DNA: TGTGCCAGCAGCGTTAGCGGGGGTTCCTACAATGAGCAGTTCTTC.

Only one count was recorded for this clone. The V and J genes are TRBV28 and TRBJ1-3; D is unresolved. The CDR3 loop spans 15 amino acids. Germline loops: CDR1 MDHEN, CDR2 SYDVKM. With 1 base removed from V and 2 bases from J, the gap between germline ends came to 9 bases. The CDR3 DNA reads TGTGCCAGCAGTTTATTAACCGGGACTGGAAACACCATATATTTT. Encoded protein: CASSLLTGTGNTIYF.

The chain employs TRBV24-1 and TRBJ2-5, with TRBD2 matching 7 bases. The length of the CDR3 is 16 residues. Germline CDR1 KGHDR, CDR2 SFDVKD. The V and J ends lost 3 bases and 4 bases, in that order; junction bases with no gene match: 10. CDR3 amino acids: CATSDVGAGIGETQYF. The CDR3 DNA reads TGTGCCACCAGTGATGTGGGAGCGGGAATTGGAGAGACCCAGTACTTC.

This clone was observed once. The chain combines TRBV18 with TRBJ1-2; D is unclear. Deletions cut 6 bases from V and 6 bases from J, with 11 bases between. The CDR3 runs to 12 residues. Germline values: CDR1 KGHSH, CDR2 LQKENI. The CDR3 DNA sequence: TGTGCCAGCTCGCCGGGAGACGATGGCTACACCTTC. Translated, it gives CASSPGDDGYTF.